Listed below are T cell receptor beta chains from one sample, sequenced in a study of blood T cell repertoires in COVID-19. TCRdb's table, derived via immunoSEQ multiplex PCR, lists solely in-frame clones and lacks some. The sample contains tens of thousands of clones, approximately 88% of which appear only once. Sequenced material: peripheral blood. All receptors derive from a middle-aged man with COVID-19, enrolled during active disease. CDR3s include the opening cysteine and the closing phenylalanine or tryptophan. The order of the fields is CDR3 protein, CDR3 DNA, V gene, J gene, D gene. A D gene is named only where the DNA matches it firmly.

CDR3 protein: CASSQGAGDIQYF; CDR3 DNA: TGTGCCAGCAGCCAAGGGGCAGGGGACATTCAGTACTTC; V gene: TRBV3-1/TRBV3-2; J gene: TRBJ2-4; D gene: -
CDR3 protein: CSVGGGGYGTEAFF; CDR3 DNA: TGCAGCGTTGGAGGGGGCGGATATGGCACTGAAGCTTTCTTT; V gene: TRBV29-1; J gene: TRBJ1-1; D gene: TRBD1
CDR3 protein: CASSPGQISPLHF; CDR3 DNA: TGCGCCAGCAGCCCGGGACAGATATCACCCCTCCACTTT; V gene: TRBV5-1; J gene: TRBJ1-6; D gene: TRBD1
CDR3 protein: CASTHRRGRPGETQYF; CDR3 DNA: TGTGCCAGCACCCACCGGAGGGGGCGCCCCGGGGAGACCCAGTACTTC; V gene: TRBV5-6; J gene: TRBJ2-5; D gene: -
CDR3 protein: CASRQTSSYEQYF; CDR3 DNA: TGTGCCAGCAGACAGACCAGCTCCTACGAGCAGTACTTC; V gene: TRBV7-2; J gene: TRBJ2-7; D gene: -
CDR3 protein: CASDSPERSNRQNYGYTF; CDR3 DNA: TGCGCCAGCGATTCTCCCGAGCGGTCAAACCGGCAAAACTATGGCTACACCTTC; V gene: TRBV4-1; J gene: TRBJ1-2; D gene: -
CDR3 protein: CAWRRAGLGEETQYF; CDR3 DNA: TGTGCCTGGAGAAGGGCGGGACTAGGGGAAGAGACCCAGTACTTC; V gene: TRBV30; J gene: TRBJ2-5; D gene: TRBD2
CDR3 protein: CASSVTGTRVYF; CDR3 DNA: TGTGCCAGCAGCGTAACAGGCACACGGGTGTACTTC; V gene: TRBV7-9; J gene: TRBJ2-7; D gene: -
CDR3 protein: CAISGTGASEAFF; CDR3 DNA: TGTGCCATCAGTGGTACAGGGGCGTCTGAAGCTTTCTTT; V gene: TRBV10-3; J gene: TRBJ1-1; D gene: TRBD1
CDR3 protein: CASSGPGQGVRTF; CDR3 DNA: TGTGCCAGCAGCGGACCGGGACAGGGAGTGCGCACCTTC; V gene: TRBV7-3; J gene: TRBJ1-2; D gene: TRBD1
CDR3 protein: CASSFGTGFYEQYF; CDR3 DNA: TGTGCCAGCAGCTTCGGGACAGGGTTCTACGAGCAGTACTTC; V gene: TRBV7-2; J gene: TRBJ2-7; D gene: TRBD1
CDR3 protein: CASSPWDRGFEQYF; CDR3 DNA: TGTGCCAGCAGCCCCTGGGACAGGGGGTTCGAGCAGTACTTC; V gene: TRBV5-8; J gene: TRBJ2-7; D gene: TRBD1
CDR3 protein: CASSLDGTYYEQYF; CDR3 DNA: TGCGCCAGCAGCTTGGACGGTACTTACTACGAGCAGTACTTC; V gene: TRBV5-1; J gene: TRBJ2-7; D gene: -
CDR3 protein: CASSVHPEGGELFF; CDR3 DNA: TGTGCCAGCAGCGTACATCCGGAGGGCGGGGAGCTGTTTTTT; V gene: TRBV9; J gene: TRBJ2-2; D gene: -
CDR3 protein: CASSPGTGNEQFF; CDR3 DNA: TGCGCCAGCAGCCCGGGGACAGGGAATGAGCAGTTCTTC; V gene: TRBV4-1; J gene: TRBJ2-1; D gene: TRBD1
CDR3 protein: CASSVLGRGTDTQYF; CDR3 DNA: TGTGCCAGCAGCGTACTCGGGAGGGGCACAGATACGCAGTATTTT; V gene: TRBV9; J gene: TRBJ2-3; D gene: TRBD2
CDR3 protein: CASSLALGNTIYF; CDR3 DNA: TGCGCCAGCAGCTTAGCTCTGGGAAACACCATATATTTT; V gene: TRBV5-1; J gene: TRBJ1-3; D gene: -
CDR3 protein: CASSFGGGSYEQYF; CDR3 DNA: TGTGCCAGCAGCTTCGGGGGGGGCTCCTACGAGCAGTACTTC; V gene: TRBV5-8; J gene: TRBJ2-7; D gene: TRBD2